This T cell receptor (beta chain) was obtained from a study of cytomegalovirus exposure and HLA in healthy donors. General study findings and limits: The likely explanation for a cluster of highly shared sequence variants was sequencing artifact. A later analysis, which compared TCR beta chains of equal frequency, found the HLA-associated ones more clonally expanded. In a later analysis, productive TCRs from donors in an Asian-associated ancestry cluster reportedly carried fewer N-insertions than the cohort mean. Later analysis identified several of the most significant clusters that appeared linked to common viral pathogens.

PCR employed 60 Vbeta and 13 Jbeta primers. Here immunoSEQ multiplex PCR was the method, and the copy in TCRdb shows in-frame clones only, minus some. The sample shows fewer than 130,000 clones, about 79% of them seen only once. From germline, CDR1 is GTSNPN and CDR2 SVGIG (reference sequence). V shed 8 bases and J shed 3 bases, with 10 bases lying between them. The CDR3 has 11 residues. Details on this clone: Its antigen remains unknown.

Sample: PBMCs. The sequence was collected from a man in his fifties or sixties in good health and CMV-seropositive. The rearrangement uses TRBV30 and TRBJ1-2; the D gene is possibly TRBD1 (5 bases). CDR3 nucleotides: TGTGCCCGTGAAGGGGACTATGGCTACACCTTC. It translates to CAREGDYGYTF.